This TCR beta chain was obtained from a study of blood T cell repertoires in COVID-19. In the authors' methods: Reference gene primer amplification yielded estimated nucleated cell counts. The data were produced by immunoSEQ multiplex PCR, yet TCRdb's version contains in-frame clones alone and is incomplete. The V and J calls and the clone size are those of that table, but D and trimming were determined from the DNA. The sample lists roughly 410,000 clones, about nine tenths occurring once. Germline loops: CDR1 SGHTA, CDR2 FQGNSA. The V gene lost 4 bases and the J gene lost 4 bases, with 19 bases spanning the gap. The CDR3 length is 16 residues.

Sequencing input: peripheral blood. The chain couples TRBV7-2 to TRBJ1-1; D remains unclear. This receptor was identified in a woman aged 40 to 55 with COVID-19, enrolled during active disease. The DNA for the CDR3 is TGTGCCAGCAGCTCAAGGACCGGTGTCGAGGGCACTGAAGCTTTCTTT. Amino acids: CASSSRTGVEGTEAFF.